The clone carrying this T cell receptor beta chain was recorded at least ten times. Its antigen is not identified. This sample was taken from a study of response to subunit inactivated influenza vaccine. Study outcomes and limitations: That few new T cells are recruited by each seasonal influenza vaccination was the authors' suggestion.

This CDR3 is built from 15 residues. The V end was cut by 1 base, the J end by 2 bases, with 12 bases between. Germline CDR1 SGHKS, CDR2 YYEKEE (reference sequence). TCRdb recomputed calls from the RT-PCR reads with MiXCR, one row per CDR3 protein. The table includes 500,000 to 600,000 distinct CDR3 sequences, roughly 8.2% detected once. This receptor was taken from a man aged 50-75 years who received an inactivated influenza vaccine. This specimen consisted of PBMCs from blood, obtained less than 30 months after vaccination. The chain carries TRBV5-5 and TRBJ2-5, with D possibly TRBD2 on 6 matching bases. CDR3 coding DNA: TGTGCCAGCAGCTTGCCGGGAGCCGGGCAAGAGACCCAGTACTTC. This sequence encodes CASSLPGAGQETQYF. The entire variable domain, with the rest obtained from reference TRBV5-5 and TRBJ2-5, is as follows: DAGVTQSPTHLIKTRGQQVTLRCSPISGHKSVSWYQQVLGQGPQFIFQYYEKEERGRGNFPDRFSARQFPNYSSELNVNALLLGDSALYLCASSLPGAGQETQYFGPGTRLLVL.